This entry lists 6 T cell receptor beta chains sequenced from one sample in a study of blood T cell repertoires in COVID-19. Repertoires were generated with immunoSEQ multiplex PCR, while TCRdb's copy carries only in-frame clones and drops some. Among 250,000 to 350,000 clones listed, roughly nine tenths were seen once. Sequencing was performed on peripheral blood. Every receptor here comes from a woman aged 40 to 50 who had recovered from COVID-19.

The rearrangement links TRBV18 to TRBJ2-7; 9 nucleotides agree with TRBD1. The CDR3 runs 14 residues. Unmatched junction bases numbered 5, after V lost 2 bases and J lost 6 bases. Germline V CDR1 and CDR2: KGHSH, LQKENI. The DNA for the CDR3 is TGTGCCAGCTCACCAACCTGGACAGGGGCCGAGCAGTACTTC. Its translation: CASSPTWTGAEQYF.

The rearrangement uses TRBV27 and TRBJ2-3, with D maybe TRBD1 (5 bases). The V and J ends lost 0 bases and 5 bases respectively, with 9 bases between them. The CDR3 has 14 residues. CDR1 and CDR2 (germline): MNHEY, SMNVEV (reference sequence). The CDR3 DNA reads as TGTGCCAGCAGTTTATCGACAGTGGGAGATACGCAGTATTTT. Protein product: CASSLSTVGDTQYF.

The chain joins TRBV10-3 to TRBJ2-5; the match to TRBD2 covers 9 bases. Germline V gene sequence: CDR1 ENHRY, CDR2 SYGVKD. The CDR3 loop spans 14 amino acids. With 7 bases clipped from V and 3 bases from J, the junction kept 6 bases outside the gene matches. CDR3 bases: TGTGCCATCAATGGCGGGAGGGACGAAGAGACCCAGTACTTC. This translates into CAINGGRDEETQYF.

This chain connects TRBV9 to TRBJ2-7; TRBD2 aligns across 11 bases. The germline gives CDR1 SGDLS, CDR2 YYNGEE. V dropped 0 bases and J dropped 1; count of bases not matched to a gene: 6. This CDR3 has 17 residues. The CDR3: CASSVELAGAASYEQYF. The CDR3 coding sequence is TGTGCCAGCAGCGTAGAACTAGCGGGAGCCGCTTCCTACGAGCAGTACTTC.

There are a few counts of this clone. The V call is TRBV13, the J call TRBJ1-2; 7 bases fit TRBD1. Germline V CDR1 and CDR2: PRHDT, FYEKMQ (reference sequence). This CDR3 contains 16 residues. V lost 0 bases and J lost 5; bases outside the gene matches: 9. CDR3 in amino acids: CASSLGAGTAVYGYTF. The CDR3 nucleotides read TGTGCCAGCAGCTTAGGTGCCGGGACAGCGGTTTATGGCTACACCTTC.

V is TRBV21-1 and J is TRBJ2-2; the D call in the table, TRBD2, was not verified against the DNA. TRBV21-1 is a listed pseudogene. The CDR3 covers 14 residues. The CDR3 is CASSKDRISGELFF. CDR3 DNA: TGTGCCAGCAGCAAAGATAGAATCTCCGGGGAGCTGTTTTTT.